This T cell receptor (beta chain) came from a study of T cell responses to AZD1222 COVID-19 vaccine. The CDR3 spans 14 residues. Per the germline V gene, CDR1 is MNHNS and CDR2 is SASEGT. Between the trimmed V and J ends, which lost 3 bases and 7 bases, there was a span of 10 bases. The study, taken as a whole, reports: Clonal diversity may have been underestimated in mostly white British donors. AZD1222 recipients seropositive at baseline numbered only 6 or 7. Samples come after the peak T cell response, not at day 14.

Libraries were prepared by immunoSEQ multiplex PCR; TCRdb keeps only in-frame clonotypes and omits some of them. This sample has about 120,000 clones, with 90% to 95% found just once. Note on this clone: Antigen: not known.

Sequencing used peripheral blood, obtained 28 days after the second AZD1222 dose. The source of this sequence is an adult who received the AZD1222 COVID-19 vaccine. The chain has TRBV6-1 and TRBJ1-6, with D unclear. The CDR3 nucleotides read TGTGCCAGCAGTGAGCTCCCCAAGAATTCACCCCTCCACTTT. Amino acid sequence: CASSELPKNSPLHF.